This T cell receptor beta chain was profiled in a study of cytomegalovirus exposure and HLA in healthy donors. Primers for the PCR totalled 60 Vbeta and 13 Jbeta. Sequencing was performed with immunoSEQ multiplex PCR; in TCRdb, only in-frame clones are kept and a portion is missing. The sample shows some 250,000 clones, about 80% of them seen only once. Per germline, CDR1 MNHEY and CDR2 SVGAGI. V was shortened by 5 bases and J by 4 bases, with 9 bases between the two germline ends. The CDR3 runs 13 residues. Points from the study as a whole: Per a prior analysis, the majority of TCR beta V segments were productive roughly 87% or roughly 30% of the time. From TCR beta sequences, most subjects' HLA-A and HLA-B alleles were reportedly predicted accurately.

On this clone itself: Its antigen is still unknown.

Input material: PBMCs. The chain has TRBV6-5 and TRBJ1-5; D uncertain. The sequence was obtained from a woman in her sixties or seventies in good health and CMV-seropositive. The CDR3 protein is CASSQGGNQPQHF. CDR3 bases: TGTGCCAGCAGTCAAGGAGGGAATCAGCCCCAGCATTTT.